These T cell receptor beta chains were read from a single sample in a study of early stage breast cancer tumors. Assay: immunoSEQ multiplex PCR; the TCRdb copy retains only in-frame clones and omits some. The repertoire holds roughly 9,900 clones, with 60% to 65% as singletons. The sample comprised breast tumor tissue. These receptors were collected from a person in their sixties or seventies with breast cancer. The CDR3 runs from the conserved cysteine through the conserved F or W. D genes are given only for firm matches. Clone size, where shown, is once, few, many, or a class for clones that have expanded.

NA | TRBJ2-1 | TRBV4-1 | NA | CASSQGVLPNEQFF | TGCGCCAGCAGCCAAGGAGTATTACCCAATGAGCAGTTCTTC
NA | TRBJ1-1 | TRBV18 | once | CASSPYPGGTEAFF | TGTGCCAGCTCACCCTATCCCGGCGGCACTGAAGCTTTCTTT
NA | TRBJ1-5 | TRBV2 | NA | CASMRQSSNQPQHF | TGTGCCAGCATGAGACAGTCCAGCAATCAGCCCCAGCATTTT
NA | TRBJ2-3 | TRBV5-1 | NA | CASSGKGGSDTQYF | TGCGCCAGCAGTGGAAAGGGGGGGTCAGATACGCAGTATTTT
NA | TRBJ1-3 | TRBV7-2 | NA | CASSPRPGNTIYF | TGTGCCAGCAGCCCCCGGCCCGGAAACACCATATATTTT
NA | TRBJ2-3 | TRBV12-5 | few | CASGLQTSADTQYF | TGTGCTAGTGGTTTGCAGACCAGCGCAGATACGCAGTATTTT
NA | TRBJ1-4 | TRBV7-9 | NA | CASSLATSEKLFF | TGTGCCAGCAGCTTAGCCACCTCTGAAAAACTGTTTTTT
TRBD1 | TRBJ2-1 | TRBV7-2 | NA | CASSLSDRSQFF | TGTGCCAGCAGCCTCTCGGACAGGTCGCAGTTCTTC
NA | TRBJ2-2 | TRBV15 | NA | CATRVTGSGGELFF | TGTGCCACCAGAGTAACAGGGTCGGGCGGGGAGCTGTTTTTT
NA | TRBJ2-1 | TRBV11-3 | NA | CASSLRTGNEQFF | TGTGCCAGCAGCTTAAGGACCGGGAATGAGCAGTTCTTC
NA | TRBJ2-1 | TRBV7-9 | NA | CASSYSRALSWEQFF | TGTGCCAGCAGTTACTCTCGGGCTTTGTCCTGGGAGCAGTTCTTC
NA | TRBJ1-5 | TRBV18 | NA | CASSRGLDANQPQHF | TGTGCCAGCTCGCGGGGACTGGACGCAAATCAGCCCCAGCATTTT